This entry concerns a single T cell receptor beta chain. Its antigen is as yet unknown. Germline V gene data show CDR1 as SGHRS and CDR2 as YFSETQ. CDR3 length equals 13 residues. Trimming pared 0 bases from V and 5 bases from J, leaving 6 bases between. The sample belongs to a study of memory CD4+ T cells and cytomegalovirus serostatus. On the study more broadly: Donors were healthy Belgian adults, 9 or 10 CMV seropositive and roughly 25 seronegative.

Single viable CD3+CD4+CD8-CD45RO+ cells were sorted as the memory CD4+ T cells. The data were produced by immunoSEQ multiplex PCR, yet TCRdb's version contains in-frame clones alone and is incomplete. The sample lists about 48,000 clones; 78% were seen once. Study-wide findings and caveats: Of approximately 160 reported CMV TCRbeta sequences, some 67 were found in memory CD4+ repertoires.

The rearrangement joins TRBV5-1 to TRBJ1-5; D gene unclear. This receptor was obtained from an adult in good health and CMV-seronegative. What was sequenced was memory CD4+ T cells from blood. Here the CDR3 reads CASSLEGHQPQHF. In DNA, the CDR3 is TGCGCCAGCAGCTTGGAGGGCCATCAGCCCCAGCATTTT.